The clone carrying this T cell receptor (beta chain) was picked up many times. What it binds is unknown. TCRdb passed the 5' RACE reads through MiXCR, listing each CDR3 protein once. This sample has about 100,000 distinct CDR3 sequences, with 4.5% to 6.5% found just once. The data are from a study of identical twins. Study observations and caveats: Excess sharing by twins proved weaker in beta out-of-frame sequences. High-abundance cord blood beta clonotypes had fewer insertions; memory repertoires showed none.

Every donor was a healthy Caucasian. V lost 6 bases and J lost 5; bases outside the gene matches: 3. Germline assignment: CDR1 DFQATT and CDR2 SNEGSKA (reference sequence). CDR3 size: 13 residues. The chain recombines TRBV20-1 with TRBJ2-3, with 12 bases lining up with TRBD2. The sequence was obtained from a woman between 50 and 59 years old in good health. Sequenced input: memory T cells sorted from blood. CDR3 in DNA: TGCAGTGCCCTAGCGGGAGGGCAAGATACGCAGTATTTT. It yields the protein CSALAGGQDTQYF.